The rows below give T cell receptor beta chains drawn from one sample of a study of blood T cell repertoires in COVID-19. Sequencing was performed with immunoSEQ multiplex PCR; in TCRdb, only in-frame clones are kept and a portion is missing. The table shows a few hundred thousand clones, with around 87% occurring only once. Sequences were obtained from peripheral blood. The source of these receptors is a woman aged 45-65 years with acute or convalescent COVID-19. CDR3s include the opening cysteine and the closing phenylalanine or tryptophan. Each record gives: CDR3 DNA, CDR3 protein, D gene, clone size, V gene, CDR3 length, J gene. The D gene is left open where the match is weak. Rows give clone size only sometimes, using once, few, many, or a class for an expanded clone.

TGCAGCGTTGAAGTCAGCGGCGGCAATCAGCCCCAGCATTTT CSVEVSGGNQPQHF - once TRBV29-1 14 TRBJ1-5
TGTGCCAGTAGTATCTTTGCGGGCTCCTACGAGCAGTACTTC CASSIFAGSYEQYF - once TRBV19 14 TRBJ2-7
TGTGCCAGCAGTAGGGGTTTGAACACTGAAGCTTTCTTT CASSRGLNTEAFF - - TRBV7-3 13 TRBJ1-1
TGCGCCAGCAGTCTGGTGGGGCCCAATTATGAAGCTTTCTTT CASSLVGPNYEAFF - - TRBV5-1 14 TRBJ1-1
TGTGCCACCTCCTGGACCCAGGGGGCCACCGGGGAGCTGTTTTTT CATSWTQGATGELFF TRBD1 - TRBV7-2 15 TRBJ2-2
TGTGCCAGCAGCCCCCGGACTAGCGGGAGTCTTTCGCCGACCGAAAATACGCAGTATTTT CASSPRTSGSLSPTENTQYF TRBD2 - TRBV7-3 20 TRBJ2-3
TGTGCCAGCACCTACAGAGGAGGGGGCTTTGGCTATGGCTACACCTTC CASTYRGGGFGYGYTF TRBD1 - TRBV7-9 16 TRBJ1-2
TGTGCCAGCTCCCGGGGGGACAATGAGCAGTTCTTC CASSRGDNEQFF TRBD2 - TRBV18 12 TRBJ2-1
TGTGCCAGCAGCTTGACCCAATTTACACGGGAGCCGAGCCAGTTCTTC CASSLTQFTREPSQFF - - TRBV7-6 16 TRBJ2-1
TGTGCCAGCAGTGCCAGGTCCACTAGTGCTGAAGCTTTCTTT CASSARSTSAEAFF - - TRBV25-1 14 TRBJ1-1
TGTGCCAGCAGCGCACGACAGGGCGTGGGTGGCTACACCTTC CASSARQGVGGYTF TRBD1 - TRBV7-9 14 TRBJ1-2
TGTGCCAGCAGCTTTGTCGCCACGCAGGGGGGAAGGAACTATGGCTACACCTTC CASSFVATQGGRNYGYTF TRBD1 - TRBV7-9 18 TRBJ1-2
TGTGCCAGCAGTTTAGACAGGGGGCAGGGTGAAGCTTTCTTT CASSLDRGQGEAFF TRBD1 - TRBV27 14 TRBJ1-1
TGTGCCAGCTCACCTACCTCGGGGTCCGGGGAGCTGTTTTTT CASSPTSGSGELFF - - TRBV18 14 TRBJ2-2
TGTGCCAGCAGCGTAGGACTAGCGGGAGGTCGGAACATTCAGTACTTC CASSVGLAGGRNIQYF TRBD2 - TRBV9 16 TRBJ2-4
TGTGCCTGGAGTATTTTCAGGGGCTCTGGAAACACCATATATTTT CAWSIFRGSGNTIYF - - TRBV30 15 TRBJ1-3
TGTGCCAGCAGTGAGTGGCAGGGGAATGAAAAACTGTTTTTT CASSEWQGNEKLFF - - TRBV2 14 TRBJ1-4
TGTGCCAGCTTCTCAGGGGGCGGTCAGCCCCAGCATTTT CASFSGGGQPQHF TRBD1 - TRBV28 13 TRBJ1-5
TGTGCCAGCAGCTTAGATGGACTAGCGGCACCGTACCAAGAGACCCAGTACTTC CASSLDGLAAPYQETQYF TRBD2 - TRBV7-2 18 TRBJ2-5
TGTGCCAGCAGTTACTCGCTAGCGGGTGGGGGCTACGAGCAGTACTTC CASSYSLAGGGYEQYF TRBD2 - TRBV6-5 16 TRBJ2-7
TGTGCCAGCAGCCAGGCGTCGGGGGGCTACGAGCAGTACTTC CASSQASGGYEQYF TRBD2 - TRBV14 14 TRBJ2-7
TGTGCCAGCAGTCCACCAGATCTAGCCAAAAACATTCAGTACTTC CASSPPDLAKNIQYF - - TRBV28 15 TRBJ2-4
TGTGCCAGCAGCTCGAGCGGGAGTGGCGGGGAGACCCAGTACTTC CASSSSGSGGETQYF TRBD2 - TRBV11-2 15 TRBJ2-5
TGTGCCAGCAGTGAAACAGGGAATCAGCCCCAGCATTTT CASSETGNQPQHF - few TRBV27 13 TRBJ1-5
TGTGCCAGCAGTGGCAGGGGAGAAGAGACCCAGTACTTC CASSGRGEETQYF - - TRBV27 13 TRBJ2-5
TGCAGCGTTGAAAGGGGGGGCTTGGGAGGAAGCACCGGGGAGCTGTTTTTT CSVERGGLGGSTGELFF - - TRBV29-1 17 TRBJ2-2
TGTGCCAGCAGCCCGAAAGGCCAGGGGTCCTACGAGCAGTACTTC CASSPKGQGSYEQYF - - TRBV21-1 15 TRBJ2-7
TGTGCCAGCACCCAGCGGGAGGGAATACTCCAAGAGACCCAGTACTTC CASTQREGILQETQYF TRBD2 - TRBV7-9 16 TRBJ2-5
TGTGCCACCAGCAGAACCCCAACGACAGCTAACTATGGCTACACCTTC CATSRTPTTANYGYTF - - TRBV15 16 TRBJ1-2
TGTGCCAGCAGCTCAAACGGGAAGAACACTGAAGCTTTCTTT CASSSNGKNTEAFF - - TRBV7-3 14 TRBJ1-1
TGTGCCAGCAGCCCGAGAGGGACACCGACGAACAATGAGCAGTTCTTC CASSPRGTPTNNEQFF - - TRBV3-1/TRBV3-2 16 TRBJ2-1
TGTGCCAGCAGCTTAGCTAGCGGGCGGGACAATGAGCAGTTCTTC CASSLASGRDNEQFF TRBD2 - TRBV7-9 15 TRBJ2-1
TGTGCCATCAGCCAGCTCGGGACAGGGGGCGACGACGAGCAGTACTTC CAISQLGTGGDDEQYF TRBD1 - TRBV10-3 16 TRBJ2-7
TGTGCCAGCAGCCAAGTTCACAGGGCCGATAGCTATGGCTACACCTTC CASSQVHRADSYGYTF - - TRBV4-2 16 TRBJ1-2
TGTGCCAGCTCACCTGGGGGAGGAGAGACCCAGTACTTC CASSPGGGETQYF - - TRBV18 13 TRBJ2-5
TGCGCCAGCAGCGACCAGGGGACAGATACGCAGTATTTT CASSDQGTDTQYF - - TRBV5-1 13 TRBJ2-3
TGTGCCAGCAGTGATCGCGTATTGAACACTGAAGCTTTCTTT CASSDRVLNTEAFF - few TRBV25-1 14 TRBJ1-1
TGTGCCAGCAGTTTAATCAGCGAATCCTACGAGCAGTACTTC CASSLISESYEQYF - - TRBV27 14 TRBJ2-7
TGTGCCAGCAGTTTCCCCCTGGGGGGGCCGGGGGCCACTGAAGCTTTCTTT CASSFPLGGPGATEAFF - - TRBV28 17 TRBJ1-1
TGTGCCAGCAGCTTAGGGGTGACAGTCTCTGGAAACACCATATATTTT CASSLGVTVSGNTIYF - - TRBV11-2 16 TRBJ1-3